The 11 T cell receptor beta chains in this list originate from one sample, sequenced in a study of shared clonotypes between healthy human individuals. CD8 cells regarded as naive lacked CD45RO, were positively chosen for CCR7, and omitted terminally differentiated effector memory CD45RA+ cells. The data were produced by immunoSEQ multiplex PCR, yet TCRdb's version contains in-frame clones alone and is incomplete. The sample contains around 1.9 million clones, roughly 91% of which appear only once. The sample taken for sequencing was naive CD8+ T cells from PBMCs. The receptors shown here come from a man between 18 and 35 years old in good health. Some clones in this sample may be carry-over from other donors' samples.

V gene TRBV4-1 combines with J gene TRBJ2-2, with 10 bases matching TRBD1. The V segment lost 2 bases and the J segment 3 bases; nucleotides outside the gene matches: 3. Germline CDR1 reads MGHRA; CDR2 reads YSYEKL. The CDR3 is made up of 16 amino acids. This CDR3 reads CASSQLDRGYTGELFF. The CDR3 DNA reads as TGCGCCAGCAGCCAATTGGACAGGGGGTACACCGGGGAGCTGTTTTTT.

The chain combines TRBV19 with TRBJ2-7, with TRBD1 matching over 8 bases. Trimming at V came to 5 bases and at J to 2 bases, leaving 5 bases not matched to a gene. Per the germline V gene, CDR1 is LNHDA and CDR2 is SQIVND (reference sequence). This CDR3 is built from 14 residues. CDR3 protein: CASSQPGQAYEQYF. The CDR3 nucleotides are TGTGCCAGTAGTCAGCCGGGACAGGCCTACGAGCAGTACTTC.

The V and J genes are TRBV2 and TRBJ2-3; D is undetermined. V lost 9 bases and J 2 bases, leaving 9 bases between the germline ends. This CDR3 region has 12 residues. Germline CDR1 SNHLY, CDR2 FYNNEI. In nucleotides, the CDR3 is TGTGCCAGTACCAGATACACAGATACGCAGTATTTT. It translates to CASTRYTDTQYF.

This sequence joins TRBV6-5 and TRBJ1-1; D remains unclear. The ends were cut back, 2 bases at V and 0 bases at J, with 10 bases in the middle. CDR3 size: 15 residues. The germline CDR1 and CDR2 sequences are MNHEY and SVGAGI. CDR3 nucleotides: TGTGCCAGCAGTTACGGGATCGGGGTGAACACTGAAGCTTTCTTT. Its protein product is CASSYGIGVNTEAFF.

The V gene is TRBV29-1, the J gene TRBJ2-3; D possibly corresponds to TRBD2 (5 bases). The CDR3 length is 13 residues. The V and J ends lost 1 base and 7 bases respectively, with 12 bases between them. Per the germline V gene, CDR1 is SQVTM and CDR2 is ANQGSEA. The CDR3 DNA reads as TGCAGCGTTGAAGTTGATTCTAGCTATACGCAGTATTTT. Translated: CSVEVDSSYTQYF.

The V and J genes are TRBV6-1 and TRBJ2-5; no clear D gene. CDR3 length: 13 amino acids. V lost 1 base and J 5 bases, leaving 8 bases between the germline ends. The germline V gene encodes CDR1 MNHNS and CDR2 SASEGT. CDR3 amino acids: CASSEVWLETQYF. The CDR3 DNA sequence: TGTGCCAGCAGTGAAGTTTGGTTGGAGACCCAGTACTTC.

The gene calls are TRBV10-2 and TRBJ2-7; 8 nucleotides align to TRBD1. CDR1 is WSHSY and CDR2 is SAAADI in the germline V gene. The CDR3 extends over 16 amino acids. V lost 3 bases, J lost 0 bases, and 7 bases stayed unmatched. CDR3 sequence (DNA): TGCGCCAGCAGTGACCGGGACAGGCTTAGCTCCTACGAGCAGTACTTC. Translated: CASSDRDRLSSYEQYF.

This chain joins TRBV4-1 and TRBJ2-7; the D is unclear. Trimming cost V 0 bases and J 3 bases, with 15 bases left between them. Per germline, CDR1 MGHRA and CDR2 YSYEKL. The CDR3 sequence is 16 residues long. The CDR3 spells CASSQESGPSNYEQYF. In DNA form, the CDR3 reads TGCGCCAGCAGCCAAGAGTCCGGGCCCAGCAACTACGAGCAGTACTTC.

This chain joins TRBV27 and TRBJ1-1; tentatively, D is TRBD1 (6 bases). Germline loops: CDR1 MNHEY, CDR2 SMNVEV (reference sequence). Trimming removed 1 base from V and 4 bases from J, with 10 bases in between. The CDR3 is 14 amino acids. CDR3 bases: TGTGCCAGCAGTTTATTCAGGGGCGTCACTGAAGCTTTCTTT. This encodes CASSLFRGVTEAFF.

Concerning this clone itself: The sample carries other DNA sequences with the same CDR3. The rearrangement joins TRBV20-1 to TRBJ2-7; no clear D. The CDR3 is 11 amino acids. The V and J ends lost 5 bases and 2 bases respectively, with 7 bases between them. The germline V gene has CDR1 DFQATT and CDR2 SNEGSKA (reference sequence). The CDR3 DNA reads TGCAGTGCTTTGGAAACCTACGAGCAGTACTTC. Translated: CSALETYEQYF.

The gene calls are TRBV28 and TRBJ2-1; D perhaps matches TRBD2 (5 bases). CDR1 is MDHEN and CDR2 is SYDVKM in the germline V gene. V lost 1 base to trimming and J lost 6 bases, with 10 bases between them. CDR3 length: 14 residues. The CDR3 is CASSLSGLSNEQFF. In nucleotides, the CDR3 is TGTGCCAGCAGTTTATCTGGACTCTCCAATGAGCAGTTCTTC.